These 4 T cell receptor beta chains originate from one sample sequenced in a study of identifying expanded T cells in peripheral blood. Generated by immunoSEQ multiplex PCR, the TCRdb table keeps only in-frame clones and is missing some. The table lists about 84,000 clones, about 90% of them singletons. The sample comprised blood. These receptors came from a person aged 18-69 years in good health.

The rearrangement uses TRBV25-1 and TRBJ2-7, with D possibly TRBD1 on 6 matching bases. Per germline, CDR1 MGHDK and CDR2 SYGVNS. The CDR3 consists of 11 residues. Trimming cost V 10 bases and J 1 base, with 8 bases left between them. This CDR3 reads CAIGTSYEQYF. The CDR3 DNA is TGTGCCATCGGGACATCCTACGAGCAGTACTTC.

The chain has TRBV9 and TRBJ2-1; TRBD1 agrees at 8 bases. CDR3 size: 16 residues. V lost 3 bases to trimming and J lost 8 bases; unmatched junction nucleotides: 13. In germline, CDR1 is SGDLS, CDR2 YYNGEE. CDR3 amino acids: CASSAGIGQGVYEQFF. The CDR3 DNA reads TGTGCCAGCAGCGCGGGGATTGGACAGGGCGTTTATGAGCAGTTCTTC.

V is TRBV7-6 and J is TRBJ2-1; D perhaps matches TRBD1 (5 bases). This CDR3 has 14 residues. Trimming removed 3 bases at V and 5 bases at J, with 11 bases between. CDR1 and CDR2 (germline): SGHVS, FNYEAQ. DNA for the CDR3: TGTGCCAGCAGCTTCGCAGGGATTAACAATGAGCAGTTCTTC. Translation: CASSFAGINNEQFF.

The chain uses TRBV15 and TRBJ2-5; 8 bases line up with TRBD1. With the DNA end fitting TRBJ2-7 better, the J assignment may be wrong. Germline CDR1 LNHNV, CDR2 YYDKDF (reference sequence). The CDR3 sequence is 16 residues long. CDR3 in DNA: TGTGCCACCAGCAGAGCGTTTAGACAGGGGATCTACGAGCAGTACTTC. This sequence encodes CATSRAFRQGIYEQYF.